These T cell receptor beta chains were read from a single sample in a study of blood T cell repertoires in COVID-19. This table comes from immunoSEQ multiplex PCR, and its TCRdb copy is limited to in-frame clones, with some not included. The sample contains roughly 380,000 clones, about nine tenths of which appear only once. The sample comprised peripheral blood. The receptors shown here come from a woman aged 35 to 49 with COVID-19, enrolled during active disease. CDR3s include the opening cysteine and the closing phenylalanine or tryptophan. The D gene is left open where the match is weak. Clone size, where shown, is once, few, many, or a class for clones that have expanded.

d_gene	v_gene	abundance	j_gene	CDR3nt	CDR3aa
TRBD1	TRBV7-2	-	TRBJ2-2	TGTGCCAGCTACAGGGGGTCCGTGAACACCGGGGAGCTGTTTTTT	CASYRGSVNTGELFF
TRBD1	TRBV2	-	TRBJ2-7	TGTGCCAGCAGTGAAGTCAGGGGGTACGAGCAGTACTTC	CASSEVRGYEQYF
-	TRBV15	-	TRBJ1-1	TGTGCCACCAGCTACAGGCCCCCGAACACTGAAGCTTTCTTT	CATSYRPPNTEAFF
TRBD2	TRBV7-9	-	TRBJ2-7	TGTGCCACTTCCGGGACTAGCGACTACGAGCAGTACTTC	CATSGTSDYEQYF
-	TRBV1	-	TRBJ2-3	TGCACCAGCAGCCACCGCCGGGACTCTAGCACAGATACGCAGTATTTT	CTSSHRRDSSTDTQYF
TRBD1	TRBV2	-	TRBJ1-3	TGTGCCAGCCGGGACAGGGGGGACACCATATATTTT	CASRDRGDTIYF
-	TRBV19	-	TRBJ1-5	TGTGCCAGTAGTGTTACAGGGAGAAATCAGCCCCAGCATTTT	CASSVTGRNQPQHF
TRBD2	TRBV7-9	many	TRBJ2-5	TGTGCCAGCAGCTCCCGACTAGCGGGAGGGGAAGAGACCCAGTACTTC	CASSSRLAGGEETQYF
-	TRBV27	-	TRBJ1-5	TGTGCCAGCAGTTCCTGGGGGGGGTCACTAAGTCAGCCCCAGCATTTT	CASSSWGGSLSQPQHF
-	TRBV7-9	-	TRBJ2-5	TGTGCCAGCAGCCCAGGCCGGGAGACCCAGTACTTC	CASSPGRETQYF
TRBD2	TRBV27	-	TRBJ2-1	TGTGCCAGCAGTTGGGGACTAGCTGAACAGTTCTTC	CASSWGLAEQFF
TRBD1	TRBV10-3	-	TRBJ1-2	TGTGCCATCAGTGAGTCTGGGGACAGACCGTATGGCTACACCTTC	CAISESGDRPYGYTF
-	TRBV3-1/TRBV3-2	-	TRBJ1-1	TGTGCCAGCAGCCGCCCGGGTAACCTTATGAACACTGAAGCTTTCTTT	CASSRPGNLMNTEAFF
-	TRBV14	-	TRBJ1-1	TGTGCCAGCAGCCAAGAAAGGCTACAGGAGAACACTGAAGCTTTCTTT	CASSQERLQENTEAFF
-	TRBV6-2/TRBV6-3	once	TRBJ2-5	TGTGCCAGCAGTGAGACTAGAAACCAAGAGACCCAGTACTTC	CASSETRNQETQYF
TRBD2	TRBV11-2	-	TRBJ2-1	TGTGCCAGCCTTCGGACGGGGGGGCCTTATGAGCAGTTCTTC	CASLRTGGPYEQFF
TRBD1	TRBV6-5	-	TRBJ1-2	TGTGCCAGCAGTTCCCGACAGGGTCAAGATGGCTACACCTTC	CASSSRQGQDGYTF
TRBD2	TRBV27	-	TRBJ2-2	TGTGCCAGCTCTCCCCTAGCGGGAGGGTACACCGGGGAGCTGTTTTTT	CASSPLAGGYTGELFF
TRBD2	TRBV2	-	TRBJ2-1	TGTGCCAGCAGTGAAAGTAGCGGGGGGTGGAATGAGCAGTTCTTC	CASSESSGGWNEQFF
-	TRBV19	-	TRBJ1-5	TGTGCCAGTAGTATAGATCAGAAAGGCAATCAGCCCCAGCATTTT	CASSIDQKGNQPQHF
-	TRBV6-5	-	TRBJ1-2	TGTGCCAGCAGTTACTCACCGGACGGGAGCTACACCTTC	CASSYSPDGSYTF
TRBD2	TRBV6-4	-	TRBJ2-2	TGTGCCAGCAGTGACACGCCACAAGGGCTAGCGGGAGCTGGAACCGGGGAGCTGTTTTTT	CASSDTPQGLAGAGTGELFF
TRBD2	TRBV11-2	-	TRBJ2-1	TGTGCCAGCAGCCGCGCGGGGGCTAGCGGGAGGGGGTACAATGAGCAGTTCTTC	CASSRAGASGRGYNEQFF
-	TRBV4-2	-	TRBJ2-6	TGTGCCAGCAGCCCGAGGCGGGGACAGACCTCTGGGGCCAACGTCCTGACTTTC	CASSPRRGQTSGANVLTF